This entry describes one TCR beta chain. The clone's antigen remains unknown. No clone much larger than this one lies a single base away; base qualities are absent. A case-control design nested within a healthcare worker cohort in London, UK, was used, with weekly nasopharyngeal swab PCR tests and blood sampling performed. Between 23 and 31 March 2020, the week of the UK lockdown, healthcare workers were enrolled and then followed up weekly for as long as 16 weeks. Libraries came from 5' RACE. The run used a NextSeq 500. Unique molecular identifiers were attached to individual cDNA molecules in the TCR library protocol so that sequencing error and PCR bias could be corrected. TCR alpha and beta chains were both sequenced, and the abundances of alpha and beta sequences in each sample were closely correlated with each other. The published analysis was carried out like this. Decombinator V4 was used to annotate the V gene, J gene and CDR3 of the TCR sequences. TCRs were defined as expanded if a significant change between any two time points was detected under a Poisson model with p below 0.0001. Abundances of TCRs were expressed as counts per million after normalisation to the total number of TCRs sequenced in each sample. MAIT TCRs were defined by TRAV1-2 paired with TRAJ12, TRAJ20 or TRAJ33, and iNKT TCRs by TRAV10 paired with TRAJ18. A search of VDJdb, accessed on 1 November 2021, was run for TCRs annotated to CMV, EBV and SARS-CoV-2, with TCRs annotated for multiple antigens excluded. TCRdb reprocessing: public reads trimmed at Q25 with fastp, clones called with MiXCR, in-frame beta chains kept. CDR3 protein sequences are deduplicated, and each keeps its most common genes and DNA. The V and J calls were not made by the authors but by TCRdb's processing. Present in this sample are more than 65,000 distinct CDR3 sequences, approximately 12% of which were seen just once. The biggest ten clones account for 1.3% of the sample.

The sample belongs to a study of early T cells in non-severe SARS-CoV-2 infection (dated by TCRdb to 2020 to 2022). About the study as a whole: Because TCR sequencing relied on bulk RNA taken from unsorted whole blood, pairing of alpha and beta chains was not possible.

What the authors observed across the whole study: VDJdb matching was skewed toward anti-spike CD8 responses and likely underestimated virus-specific expansions, missing private and CD4 specificities.

The cysteine opens and the phenylalanine closes a CDR3 of 17 amino acids. Here the CDR3 DNA is all that survives: 51 bases in frame from base 1. CDR1 MDHEN and CDR2 SYDVKM are derived from the germline V gene. V is pared back by 4 bases and J by 7 bases, with 22 bases lying between the germline termini. Sequencing was carried out using whole blood. The V and J genes are TRBV28 and TRBJ1-4; no D gene can be assigned with confidence. The origin of this receptor is an adult who was a healthcare worker with PCR-confirmed SARS-CoV-2 infection or an uninfected control (not recorded which). CDR3 reads: CASSSPPGRVKSEKLFF. The bases are TGTGCCAGCAGTTCCCCTCCCGGAAGGGTTAAGAGTGAAAAACTGTTTTTT.